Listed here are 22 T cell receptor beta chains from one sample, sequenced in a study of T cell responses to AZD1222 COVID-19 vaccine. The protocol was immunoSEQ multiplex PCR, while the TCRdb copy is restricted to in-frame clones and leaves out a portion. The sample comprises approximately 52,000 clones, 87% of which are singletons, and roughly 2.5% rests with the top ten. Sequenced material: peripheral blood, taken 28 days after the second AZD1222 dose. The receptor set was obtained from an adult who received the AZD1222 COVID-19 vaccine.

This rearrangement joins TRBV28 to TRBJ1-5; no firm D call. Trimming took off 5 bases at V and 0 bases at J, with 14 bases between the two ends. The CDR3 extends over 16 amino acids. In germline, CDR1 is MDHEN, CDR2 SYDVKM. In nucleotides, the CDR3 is TGTGCCAGCAGTCCCCCAGGCGGTTATAGCAATCAGCCCCAGCATTTT. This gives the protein CASSPPGGYSNQPQHF.

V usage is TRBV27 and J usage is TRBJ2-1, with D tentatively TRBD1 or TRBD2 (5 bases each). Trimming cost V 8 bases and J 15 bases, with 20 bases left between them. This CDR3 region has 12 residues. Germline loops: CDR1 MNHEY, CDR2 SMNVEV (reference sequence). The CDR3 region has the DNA TGTGCCAGCGCGCCCCACGGGACCAGGCCGTTCTTC. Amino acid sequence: CASAPHGTRPFF.

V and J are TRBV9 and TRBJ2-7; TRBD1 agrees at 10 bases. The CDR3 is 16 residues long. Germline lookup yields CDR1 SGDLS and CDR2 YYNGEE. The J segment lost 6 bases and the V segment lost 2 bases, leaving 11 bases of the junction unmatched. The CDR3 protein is CASSVSGRQGAGEQYF. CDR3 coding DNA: TGTGCCAGCAGCGTTTCCGGCCGACAGGGGGCGGGCGAGCAGTACTTC.

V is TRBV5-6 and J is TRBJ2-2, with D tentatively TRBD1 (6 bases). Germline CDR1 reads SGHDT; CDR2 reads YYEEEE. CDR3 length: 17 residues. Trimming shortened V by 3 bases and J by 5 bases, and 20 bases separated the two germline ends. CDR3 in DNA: TGTGCCAGCAGCTCCCACCTGGACAGAGTGGCGACCGGGGAGCTGTTTTTT. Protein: CASSSHLDRVATGELFF.

This chain's CDR3 is CTSSQGSSGRAGETQYF. CDR3 in DNA: TGCACCAGCAGCCAAGGTAGTAGCGGGAGGGCCGGGGAGACCCAGTACTTC. The chain couples TRBV1 to TRBJ2-5; TRBD2, the D gene given by the table, was not confirmed from the DNA. TRBV1 is annotated as a pseudogene. The CDR3 totals 17 residues.

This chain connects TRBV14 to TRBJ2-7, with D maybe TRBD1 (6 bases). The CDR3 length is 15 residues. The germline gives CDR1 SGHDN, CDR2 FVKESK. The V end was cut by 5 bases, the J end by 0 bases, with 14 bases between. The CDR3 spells CASSVLGARSYEQYF. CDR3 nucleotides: TGTGCCAGCAGCGTACTGGGGGCACGCTCCTACGAGCAGTACTTC. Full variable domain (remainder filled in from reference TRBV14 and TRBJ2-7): EAGVTQFPSHSVIEKGQTVTLRCDPISGHDNLYWYRRVMGKEIKFLLHFVKESKQDESGMPNNRFLAERTGGTYSTLKVQPAELEDSGVYFCASSVLGARSYEQYFGPGTRLTVT.

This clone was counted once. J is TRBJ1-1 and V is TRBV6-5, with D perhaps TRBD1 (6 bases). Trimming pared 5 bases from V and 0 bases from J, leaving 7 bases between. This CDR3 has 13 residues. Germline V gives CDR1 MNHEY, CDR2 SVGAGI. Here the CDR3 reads CASSNRVNTEAFF. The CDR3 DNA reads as TGTGCCAGCAGTAACAGGGTGAACACTGAAGCTTTCTTT.

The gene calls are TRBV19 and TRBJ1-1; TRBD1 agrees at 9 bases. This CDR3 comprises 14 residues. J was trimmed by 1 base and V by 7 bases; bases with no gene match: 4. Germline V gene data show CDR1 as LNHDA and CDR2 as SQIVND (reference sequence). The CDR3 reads CASIRTGANTEAFF. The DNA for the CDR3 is TGTGCCAGTATCCGGACAGGGGCGAACACTGAAGCTTTCTTT.

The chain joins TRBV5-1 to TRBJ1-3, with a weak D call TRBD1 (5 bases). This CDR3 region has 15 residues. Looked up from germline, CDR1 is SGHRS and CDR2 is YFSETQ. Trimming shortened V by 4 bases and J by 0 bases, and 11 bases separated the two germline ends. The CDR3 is CASSTDTASGNTIYF. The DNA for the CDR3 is TGCGCCAGCAGCACGGACACGGCCTCTGGAAACACCATATATTTT.

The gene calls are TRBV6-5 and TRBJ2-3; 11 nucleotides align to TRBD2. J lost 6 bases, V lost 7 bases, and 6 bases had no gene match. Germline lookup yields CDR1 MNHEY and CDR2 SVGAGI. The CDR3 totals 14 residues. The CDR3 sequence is CASNRRLAGDTQYF. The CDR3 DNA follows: TGTGCCAGCAATCGCCGACTAGCGGGGGATACGCAGTATTTT.

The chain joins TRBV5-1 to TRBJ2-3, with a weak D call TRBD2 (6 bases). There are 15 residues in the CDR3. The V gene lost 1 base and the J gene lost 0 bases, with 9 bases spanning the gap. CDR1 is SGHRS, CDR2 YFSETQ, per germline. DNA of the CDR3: TGCGCCAGCAGCTTGTTTCGGGGGAGCACAGATACGCAGTATTTT. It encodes CASSLFRGSTDTQYF.

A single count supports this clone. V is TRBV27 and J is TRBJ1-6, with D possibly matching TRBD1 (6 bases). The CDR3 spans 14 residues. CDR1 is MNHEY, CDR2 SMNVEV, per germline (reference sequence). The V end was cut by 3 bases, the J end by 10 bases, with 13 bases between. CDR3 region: CASSFEGGRSPLHF. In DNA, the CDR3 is TGTGCCAGCAGTTTTGAAGGGGGTCGATCACCCCTCCACTTT.

CDR3 region: CAITGGGGRGTDTQYF. The CDR3, as DNA: TGTGCCATCACTGGAGGGGGTGGACGAGGCACAGATACGCAGTATTTT. The chain employs TRBV10-3 and TRBJ2-3, with D perhaps TRBD1 or TRBD2 (6 bases each). The CDR3 extends over 16 amino acids. The V gene lost 7 bases and the J gene lost 1 base, with 18 bases spanning the gap. The germline CDR1 and CDR2 sequences are ENHRY and SYGVKD.

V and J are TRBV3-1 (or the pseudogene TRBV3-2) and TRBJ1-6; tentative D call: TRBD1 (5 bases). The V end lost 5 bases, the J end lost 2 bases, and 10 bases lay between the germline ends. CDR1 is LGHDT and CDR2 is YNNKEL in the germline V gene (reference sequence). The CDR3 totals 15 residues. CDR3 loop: CASSAQGTYNSPLHF. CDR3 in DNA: TGTGCCAGCAGCGCCCAGGGTACCTATAATTCACCCCTCCACTTT.

The DNA of the CDR3 is TGTGCCAGCACCTTGAGCGGGGGACCCTACGAGCAGTACTTC. Translation gives CASTLSGGPYEQYF. The chain carries TRBV28 and TRBJ2-7, with 8 bases fitting TRBD2. Unmatched junction bases numbered 7, after V lost 7 bases and J lost 2 bases. Germline values: CDR1 MDHEN, CDR2 SYDVKM. The CDR3 loop spans 14 amino acids. Looking up the rest from reference TRBV28 and TRBJ2-7 gives the full variable domain: DVKVTQSSRYLVKRTGEKVFLECVQDMDHENMFWYRQDPGLGLRLIYFSYDVKMKEKGDIPEGYSVSREKKERFSLILESASTNQTSMYLCASTLSGGPYEQYFGPGTRLTVT.

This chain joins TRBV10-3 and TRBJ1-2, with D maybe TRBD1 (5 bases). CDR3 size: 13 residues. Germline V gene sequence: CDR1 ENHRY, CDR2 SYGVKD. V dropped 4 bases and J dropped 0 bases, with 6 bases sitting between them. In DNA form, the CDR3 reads TGTGCCATCAGTGGACAGTCTAACTATGGCTACACCTTC. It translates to CAISGQSNYGYTF.

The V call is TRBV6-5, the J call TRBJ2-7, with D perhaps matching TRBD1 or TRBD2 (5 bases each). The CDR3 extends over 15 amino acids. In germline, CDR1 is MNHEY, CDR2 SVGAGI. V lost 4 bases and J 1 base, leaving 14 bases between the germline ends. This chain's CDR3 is CASSSLRDGSYEQYF. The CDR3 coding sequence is TGTGCCAGCAGTTCCCTCCGGGACGGTTCCTACGAGCAGTACTTC.

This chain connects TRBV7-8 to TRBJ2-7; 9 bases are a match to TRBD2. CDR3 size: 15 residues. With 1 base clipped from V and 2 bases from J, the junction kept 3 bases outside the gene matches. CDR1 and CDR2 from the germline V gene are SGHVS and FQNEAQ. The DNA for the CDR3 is TGTGCCAGCAGCTTAGGACTAGCGGAGACCTACGAGCAGTACTTC. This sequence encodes CASSLGLAETYEQYF. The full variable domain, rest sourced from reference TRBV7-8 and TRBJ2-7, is GAGVSQSPRYKVAKRGQDVALRCDPISGHVSLFWYQQALGQGPEFLTYFQNEAQLDKSGLPSDRFFAERPEGSVSTLKIQRTQQEDSAVYLCASSLGLAETYEQYFGPGTRLTVT.

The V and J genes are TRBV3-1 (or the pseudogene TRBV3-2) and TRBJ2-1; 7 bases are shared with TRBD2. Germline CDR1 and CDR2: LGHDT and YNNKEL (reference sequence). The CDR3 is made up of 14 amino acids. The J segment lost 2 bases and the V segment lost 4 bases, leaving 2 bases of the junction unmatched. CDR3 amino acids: CASSRGGTYNEQFF. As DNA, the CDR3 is TGTGCCAGCAGCCGCGGGGGAACCTACAATGAGCAGTTCTTC.

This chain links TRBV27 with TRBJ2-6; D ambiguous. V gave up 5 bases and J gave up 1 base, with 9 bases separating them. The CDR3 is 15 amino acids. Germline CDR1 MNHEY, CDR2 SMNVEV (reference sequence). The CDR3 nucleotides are TGTGCCAGCAGTCCCCCTGTTTCTGGGGCCAACGTCCTGACTTTC. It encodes CASSPPVSGANVLTF.

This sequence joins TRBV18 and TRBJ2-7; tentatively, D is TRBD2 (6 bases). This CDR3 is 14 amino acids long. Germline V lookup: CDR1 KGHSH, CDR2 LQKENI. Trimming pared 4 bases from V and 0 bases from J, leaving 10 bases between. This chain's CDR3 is CASSRGGSSYEQYF. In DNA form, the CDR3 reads TGTGCCAGCTCACGGGGAGGTTCCTCCTACGAGCAGTACTTC.

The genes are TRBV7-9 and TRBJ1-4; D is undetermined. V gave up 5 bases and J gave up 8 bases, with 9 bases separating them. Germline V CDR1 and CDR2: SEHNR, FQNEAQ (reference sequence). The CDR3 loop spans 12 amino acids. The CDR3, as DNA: TGTGCCAGCAGCACCTCTCTCGAAAAACTGTTTTTT. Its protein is CASSTSLEKLFF.